This passage covers 5 T cell receptor beta chains from one sample sequenced in a study of T-cell memory formation after mild COVID-19. In TCRdb, the 5' RACE reads were re-called with MiXCR into one record per CDR3 protein. The sample has around 62,000 distinct CDR3 sequences, roughly 25% seen once. Sequenced sample: PBMCs or a T cell subset sorted from them (not recorded which). These receptors originate from a man aged 18 to 29 who had mild COVID-19 (a few samples of this study predate the infection). Cell type and time point are not known.

V usage is TRBV5-6 and J usage is TRBJ2-1; D is ambiguous. Trimming shortened V by 4 bases and J by 4 bases, and 9 bases separated the two germline ends. The CDR3 loop spans 13 amino acids. Germline lookup yields CDR1 SGHDT and CDR2 YYEEEE. CDR3 sequence: CASSVLGYNEQFF. The CDR3 DNA reads TGTGCCAGCAGCGTCTTGGGGTACAATGAGCAGTTCTTC.

The sample holds a few counts of this clonotype. The rearrangement links TRBV7-9 to TRBJ1-1; possible D gene TRBD1, 6 bases. Trimming shortened V by 5 bases and J by 3 bases, and 16 bases separated the two germline ends. This CDR3 has 15 residues. Per the germline V gene, CDR1 is SEHNR and CDR2 is FQNEAQ (reference sequence). Here the CDR3 reads CASSPRGGPYTEAFF. The DNA for the CDR3 is TGTGCCAGCAGCCCTCGAGGGGGGCCTTACACTGAAGCTTTCTTT.

The chain joins TRBV24-1 to TRBJ2-1, with 11 bases that match TRBD2. CDR1 and CDR2 from the germline V gene are KGHDR and SFDVKD. V shed 5 bases and J 4 bases; nucleotides not matched to a gene: 6. The CDR3 extends over 16 amino acids. Here the CDR3 reads CATSAITSGGYNEQFF. Here the CDR3 DNA reads TGTGCCACCAGTGCGATCACTAGCGGGGGTTACAATGAGCAGTTCTTC.

This sequence joins TRBV7-9 and TRBJ2-1, with 9 bases fitting TRBD1. V dropped 5 bases and J dropped 6; count of bases not matched to a gene: 11. The CDR3 consists of 16 residues. Looked up from germline, CDR1 is SEHNR and CDR2 is FQNEAQ (reference sequence). This CDR3 reads CASSLRTGGPINEQFF. The CDR3 coding sequence is TGTGCCAGCAGCCTTCGAACAGGGGGCCCAATCAATGAGCAGTTCTTC.

The rearrangement joins TRBV12-3 or TRBV12-4 to TRBJ1-1; 7 bases fit TRBD1. The CDR3 consists of 14 residues. The V and J ends lost 7 bases and 3 bases, in that order; junction bases with no gene match: 8. In DNA, the CDR3 is TGTGCCAGCACGGGTGACAGGGCGGACACTGAAGCTTTCTTT. Protein: CASTGDRADTEAFF.